This T cell receptor beta chain was captured in a study of T cells in tumors after PD-1 blockade. Overall study context: Peripheral blood samples averaged around 33,000 unique clonotypes and 113,528 templates.

The assay was immunoSEQ multiplex PCR, and TCRdb's table has in-frame clones only and misses some. The table has over 60,000 clones, over 65% seen once. CDR3 size: 15 residues. CDR1 SNHLY and CDR2 FYNNEI come from the germline V gene. V was trimmed by 0 bases and J by 1 base, leaving 9 bases between them. Tumor or blood genomic DNA was sequenced, with inputs of roughly 600 ng to 6,004 ng. This sequence originates from a human donor with basal cell carcinoma. This specimen consisted of PBMCs, obtained after anti-PD-1 treatment. The chain is built from TRBV2 and TRBJ2-5; D is unresolved. For the CDR3, the DNA is TGTGCCAGCAGTGAAGCGCAATTAATCCAAGAGACCCAGTACTTC. Its protein is CASSEAQLIQETQYF.